This entry lists 29 T cell receptor beta chains sequenced from one sample in a study of identical twins. Via MiXCR, TCRdb re-called the 5' RACE reads, giving one row per CDR3 protein. The table shows 210,000 or so distinct CDR3 sequences, with 6% to 9% occurring only once. The sample was also linked to a second study, of yellow fever vaccine responses in identical twins.

Sequencing used memory (CD45RO+) T cells sorted from blood. These receptors all come from a woman younger than 30 in good health.

The V gene is TRBV8-2, the J gene TRBJ2-7. TRBV8-2 is shown as a pseudogene. The CDR3 is 21 amino acids. CDR3 sequence reads: CGASDLLPRRRPETLYYEQYF. Written as DNA, the CDR3 is TGTGGCGCCAGTGATTTGCTGCCTCGACGGAGACCCGAAACCTTATACTACGAGCAGTACTTC.

This clonotype has a handful of counts. This chain links TRBV6-2 or TRBV6-3 with TRBJ2-3, with 11 bases lining up with TRBD1. Looked up from germline, CDR1 is MNHEY and CDR2 is SVGEGT. The V gene end was trimmed by 5 bases and the J gene end by 7 bases; junction bases not matched to a gene: 5. CDR3 length: 14 amino acids. CDR3 coding DNA: TGTGCCAGCAGTCGGACAGGGGGCAGGAATACGCAGTATTTT. Translation gives CASSRTGGRNTQYF.

The chain recombines TRBV15 with TRBJ2-3; D not certain. Trimming shortened V by 0 bases and J by 4 bases, and 17 bases separated the two germline ends. Germline CDR1 LNHNV, CDR2 YYDKDF (reference sequence). This CDR3 spans 17 amino acids. CDR3: CATSRDRGDFSSDTQYF. The DNA for the CDR3 is TGTGCCACCAGCAGAGATCGTGGGGATTTTTCTTCAGATACGCAGTATTTT.

This clonotype has at least ten counts. The gene calls are TRBV5-1 and TRBJ2-7; no firm D call. V lost 1 base and J lost 5, with 4 bases in between. In germline, CDR1 is SGHRS, CDR2 YFSETQ. The CDR3 covers 11 residues. In DNA form, the CDR3 reads TGCGCCAGCAGCTTGAACAACGAGCAGTACTTC. Amino acids: CASSLNNEQYF.

About this clonotype itself: Being one base from a much bigger clone, this may be a read error. For the CDR3, the DNA is TGTGCCAGCAGCTTAGAGGCTAGCGGGAGTAATGAGCAGTTCTTC. Amino acids: CASSLEASGSNEQFF. The J gene is TRBJ2-1, the V gene TRBV11-3; TRBD2 matches at 10 bases. The CDR3 covers 15 residues. Germline-derived CDR1 and CDR2 are SGHNT and YENEEA. The V gene end was trimmed by 0 bases and the J gene end by 7 bases; junction bases not matched to a gene: 3.

V and J are TRBV3-1 and TRBJ2-1; D assignment may be TRBD1 or TRBD2 (6 bases each). Trimming took off 1 base at V and 8 bases at J, with 24 bases between the two ends. The germline V gene has CDR1 LGHDT and CDR2 YNNKEL (reference sequence). The CDR3 totals 18 residues. Here the CDR3 DNA reads TGTGCCAGCAGCCAAGGATTGGGGGGAAGGGGGGCAATTTATGAGCAGTTCTTC. Its protein product is CASSQGLGGRGAIYEQFF.

There are a few counts of this clonotype. The chain is built from TRBV28 and TRBJ2-5, with 13 bases identical to TRBD2. The CDR3 extends over 16 amino acids. V shed 4 bases, J shed 7 bases, and the junction held 9 bases outside the gene matches. Germline values: CDR1 MDHEN, CDR2 SYDVKM. This CDR3 is CASSSGTSGIPGTQYF. The CDR3 DNA follows: TGTGCCAGCAGTTCCGGGACTAGCGGGATACCGGGGACCCAGTACTTC.

This clonotype was found a few times. The V and J genes are TRBV28 and TRBJ2-7, with D hard to call. Germline V CDR1 and CDR2: MDHEN, SYDVKM. The CDR3 extends over 14 amino acids. The V and J ends lost 4 bases and 9 bases respectively, with 19 bases between them. The CDR3 loop is CASSSDSDLRGQYF. The CDR3 region has the DNA TGTGCCAGCAGTTCCGACTCTGACCTACGAGGGCAGTACTTC.

J is TRBJ2-1 and V is TRBV29-1; D may be TRBD2 (7 bases). Germline-derived CDR1 and CDR2 are SQVTM and ANQGSEA. V lost 7 bases and J 7 bases, leaving 20 bases between the germline ends. This CDR3 is built from 14 residues. Written as DNA, the CDR3 is TGCAGCGAAAGTTGGGGAGGGGGAAGGAATGAGCAGTTCTTC. It encodes CSESWGGGRNEQFF.

This clonotype appeared a few times. The chain is built from TRBV20-1 and TRBJ2-7, with D unclear. CDR1 and CDR2 (germline): DFQATT, SNEGSKA (reference sequence). The CDR3 totals 12 residues. Trimming left V 6 bases short and J 7 bases short, with 16 bases between. As DNA, the CDR3 is TGCAGTGCAAAGACCCGGGCCCTGGAGCAGTACTTC. Residues: CSAKTRALEQYF.

This clonotype was seen more than once but under ten times. The genes are TRBV11-2 and TRBJ2-7, with D perhaps assigned TRBD1 or TRBD2 (5 bases each). Between the trimmed V and J ends, which lost 1 base and 2 bases, there was a span of 12 bases. This CDR3 is 15 amino acids long. CDR1 is SGHAT, CDR2 FQNNGV, per germline. The CDR3 bases are TGTGCCAGCAGCTTAGCGTGGGGGTTGACCTACGAGCAGTACTTC. Amino acids: CASSLAWGLTYEQYF.

The chain carries TRBV7-2 and TRBJ1-5, with D perhaps TRBD1 (6 bases). Germline V gene sequence: CDR1 SGHTA, CDR2 FQGNSA. The CDR3 spans 13 residues. Trimming left V 8 bases short and J 7 bases short, with 15 bases between. As DNA, the CDR3 is TGTGCCAGCTCTAGGGGGGGGTGGCAGCCCCAGCATTTT. This sequence encodes CASSRGGWQPQHF.

This clonotype occurred a few times. This sequence joins TRBV4-3 and TRBJ2-2, with D possibly TRBD2 on 6 matching bases. The germline V and J ends were trimmed by 4 bases and 3 bases, with 15 bases remaining between them. CDR3 length: 16 residues. Per germline, CDR1 LGHNA and CDR2 YSLEER. The CDR3 loop is CASSPRYTGDTGELFF. DNA of the CDR3: TGCGCCAGCAGCCCACGTTACACGGGAGACACCGGGGAGCTGTTTTTT.

This clonotype was seen only a few times. The V call is TRBV5-1, the J call TRBJ2-7; no clear D. Looked up from germline, CDR1 is SGHRS and CDR2 is YFSETQ. This CDR3 spans 15 amino acids. The germline V and J ends were trimmed by 0 bases and 8 bases, with 18 bases remaining between them. The CDR3 nucleotides are TGCGCCAGCAGCTTGGTTCCGGGCGACTCCTCCCAGCAGTACTTC. Translation: CASSLVPGDSSQQYF.

This clonotype appeared a few times. The chain links TRBV20-1 to TRBJ2-1; D not resolved. Trimming left V 5 bases short and J 3 bases short, with 11 bases between. Germline CDR1 is DFQATT and CDR2 is SNEGSKA (reference sequence). This CDR3 spans 13 amino acids. Here the CDR3 reads CSALGVSYNEQFF. In DNA, the CDR3 is TGCAGTGCTCTTGGGGTCAGCTACAATGAGCAGTTCTTC.

The sample holds many counts of this clonotype. The genes are TRBV24-1 and TRBJ2-5; D gene ambiguous. This CDR3 is 12 amino acids long. CDR1 KGHDR and CDR2 SFDVKD come from the germline V gene. V lost 9 bases and J lost 4, with 11 bases in between. The CDR3 loop is CATGTDLETQYF. DNA of the CDR3: TGTGCCACCGGAACAGATTTAGAGACCCAGTACTTC.

There are a few counts of this clonotype. This chain uses TRBV7-6 with TRBJ2-7; 7 bases are shared with TRBD2. This CDR3 is built from 15 residues. Trimming at V came to 5 bases and at J to 5 bases, leaving 12 bases not matched to a gene. Germline assignment: CDR1 SGHVS and CDR2 FNYEAQ. The CDR3 bases are TGTGCCAGCAGCAACATCCTCGGGGGGAGTCACGAGCAGTACTTC. Residues: CASSNILGGSHEQYF. The variable domain in full, with the rest retrieved from reference TRBV7-6 and TRBJ2-7, is GAGVSQSPRYKVTKRGQDVALRCDPISGHVSLYWYRQALGQGPEFLTYFNYEAQQDKSGLPNDRFSAERPEGSISTLTIQRTEQRDSAMYRCASSNILGGSHEQYFGPGTRLTVT.

The V gene is TRBV4-2, the J gene TRBJ2-2; tentatively, D is TRBD1 or TRBD2 (5 bases each). CDR1 is LGHNA and CDR2 is YNFKEQ in the germline V gene. V dropped 4 bases and J dropped 2 bases, with 17 bases sitting between them. CDR3 length: 17 residues. CDR3 protein: CASSPPGTTKNTGELFF. CDR3 DNA sequence: TGTGCCAGCAGCCCCCCCGGGACCACGAAAAACACCGGGGAGCTGTTTTTT.

This clonotype has more than one count but fewer than ten. The genes are TRBV7-2 and TRBJ2-3; tentative D call: TRBD1 (7 bases). CDR1 is SGHTA, CDR2 FQGNSA, per germline. CDR3 length: 16 residues. Trimming took off 2 bases at V and 1 base at J, with 13 bases between the two ends. The CDR3 sequence: CASSLRRGQRTDTQYF. As DNA, the CDR3 is TGTGCCAGCAGCTTACGGAGGGGGCAACGCACAGATACGCAGTATTTT.

The chain employs TRBV28 and TRBJ1-1; 7 bases match TRBD1. Germline-derived CDR1 and CDR2 are MDHEN and SYDVKM. CDR3 size: 13 residues. V was clipped by 8 bases and J by 1 base; unmatched bases: 4. CDR3 sequence reads: CASVRQGNTEAFF. CDR3 bases: TGTGCCAGCGTCCGACAGGGGAACACTGAAGCTTTCTTT.

V and J are TRBV6-5 and TRBJ1-4, with D perhaps TRBD1 (5 bases). Germline lookup yields CDR1 MNHEY and CDR2 SVGAGI. The CDR3 totals 15 residues. Deletions cut 5 bases from V and 8 bases from J, with 18 bases between. The CDR3 nucleotides are TGTGCCAGCAGTACTACTCCTGGGGGGAGCGAAAAACTGTTTTTT. Translation: CASSTTPGGSEKLFF.

This clonotype was detected ten times or more. J is TRBJ2-3 and V is TRBV29-1; D remains ambiguous. There are 14 residues in the CDR3. Trimming stripped 3 bases from V and 1 base from J, with 11 bases between. CDR1 and CDR2 from the germline V gene are SQVTM and ANQGSEA. The CDR3 spells CSVESQWGTDTQYF. CDR3 nucleotide sequence: TGCAGCGTTGAGTCTCAGTGGGGCACAGATACGCAGTATTTT.

This clonotype has ten or more counts. The chain couples TRBV29-1 to TRBJ2-5, with 7 bases aligning to TRBD1. CDR3 length equals 15 residues. CDR1 SQVTM and CDR2 ANQGSEA come from the germline V gene. Germline trimming cut 4 bases from V and 5 bases from J; bases unmatched to any gene: 13. CDR3 sequence: CSVGLKTGFKETQYF. CDR3 DNA sequence: TGCAGCGTTGGCCTGAAGACAGGGTTTAAGGAGACCCAGTACTTC.

This rearrangement joins TRBV11-2 to TRBJ2-7, with D possibly TRBD1 on 6 matching bases. Trimming pared 5 bases from V and 0 bases from J, leaving 14 bases between. The germline CDR1 and CDR2 sequences are SGHAT and FQNNGV. This CDR3 is 15 amino acids long. This CDR3 is CASSRGDKSSYEQYF. The CDR3 coding sequence is TGTGCCAGCAGCCGAGGGGACAAGAGCTCCTACGAGCAGTACTTC.

This clonotype came up a few times. This chain connects TRBV12-3 or TRBV12-4 to TRBJ1-6, with a tentative D call TRBD1 (5 bases). V was trimmed by 0 bases and J by 7 bases, leaving 13 bases between them. There are 16 residues in the CDR3. This CDR3 is CASSLAPGRRNSPLHF. The CDR3 nucleotides read TGTGCCAGCAGTTTAGCCCCGGGACGCAGGAATTCACCCCTCCACTTT.

In its sample, this clonotype was seen many times. The chain has TRBV12-3 or TRBV12-4 and TRBJ2-1; D ambiguous. V was pared by 1 base and J by 10 bases, with 8 bases between. This CDR3 contains 12 residues. CDR3 in amino acids: CASSLGSPEQFF. As DNA, the CDR3 is TGTGCCAGCAGTTTAGGCTCCCCCGAGCAGTTCTTC.

Ten or more counts support this clonotype. The chain employs TRBV27 and TRBJ2-1; 7 bases agree with TRBD2. Per germline, CDR1 MNHEY and CDR2 SMNVEV (reference sequence). Germline trimming cut 3 bases from V and 1 base from J; bases unmatched to any gene: 12. The CDR3 extends over 18 amino acids. For the CDR3, the DNA is TGTGCCAGCAGTTTCCCCGCGAGCGGGATTGGGTCCTACAATGAGCAGTTCTTC. Translating it yields CASSFPASGIGSYNEQFF.

The table lists this clonotype with a few counts. The chain is built from TRBV6-1 and TRBJ1-5; D uncertain. The CDR3 length is 12 residues. V lost 8 bases to trimming and J lost 2 bases, with 7 bases between them. CDR1 is MNHNS, CDR2 SASEGT, per germline. The CDR3: CASWEGNQPQHF. The DNA for the CDR3 is TGTGCCAGCTGGGAGGGCAATCAGCCCCAGCATTTT.

V usage is TRBV20-1 and J usage is TRBJ2-5; D is undetermined. Germline V CDR1 and CDR2: DFQATT, SNEGSKA (reference sequence). This CDR3 region has 15 residues. Trimming removed 3 bases from V and 1 base from J, with 15 bases in between. CDR3 loop: CSASDQSSPQETQYF. In DNA, the CDR3 is TGCAGTGCTAGCGACCAGAGCTCCCCCCAAGAGACCCAGTACTTC.